This T cell receptor beta chain appears in the sequencing data of a study of T-cell reconstitution after alpha-beta-depleted transplantation in children. Comment on this clonotype: A junction end diverges from the germline sequence, so it may reflect a read error.

Library preparation (for TCRbeta) was performed with unique molecular identifiers. TCRdb reanalysed the PCR reads using MiXCR and keeps one entry per CDR3 protein. The sample holds approximately 390,000 distinct CDR3 sequences, about a tenth seen once. The CDR3 sequence is 14 residues long. The J gene is TRBJ2-1, the V gene TRBV12-3 or TRBV12-4; the match to TRBD2 covers 8 bases. Sequenced material: PBMCs from the stem cell graft donor, taken from the stem cell graft. This receptor was obtained from a human donor who donated a stem cell graft to a child with acute myeloid leukemia. The CDR3 spells CASRLAGTGNEQFF. The CDR3 nucleotides read TGTGCCAGCAGGTTAGCGGGAACGGGCAATGAGCAGTTCTTC.